The clone carrying this T cell receptor (beta chain) came up a few times. The antigen is undetermined. These data are taken from a study of cytomegalovirus exposure and HLA in healthy donors. Study-wide results and limits: Reports state that TCR beta sequences accurately predicted most subjects' HLA-A and HLA-B alleles.

The PCR made use of 60 Vbeta and 13 Jbeta primers. Produced via immunoSEQ multiplex PCR; TCRdb's table is partial and in-frame only. The table has some 150,000 clones, 60% to 85% seen once; the top ten hold around 7%. V was cut by 2 bases and J by 4 bases, with 9 bases left in between. The CDR3 is made up of 13 amino acids. Germline-derived CDR1 and CDR2 are GTSNPN and SVGIG (reference sequence). The chain links TRBV30 to TRBJ1-5; D possibly corresponds to TRBD1 (6 bases). The clonotype originates from a middle-aged woman in good health and CMV-seropositive. The sample taken for sequencing was PBMCs. The CDR3: CAWSLGANQPQHF. The CDR3 DNA follows: TGTGCCTGGAGTTTGGGGGCTAATCAGCCCCAGCATTTT. Together with reference TRBV30 and TRBJ1-5, the CDR3 gives the full variable domain: SQTIHQWPATLVQPVGSPLSLECTVEGTSNPNLYWYRQAAGRGLQLLFYSVGIGQISSEVPQNLSASRPQDRQFILSSKKLLLSDSGFYLCAWSLGANQPQHFGDGTRLSIL.